The 22 T cell receptor beta chains presented below share a single source sample, sequenced in a study of shared clonotypes between healthy human individuals. Using immunoSEQ multiplex PCR, the repertoire was profiled, and TCRdb retains in-frame clones only, with some absent. The table includes a few million clones, 85% to 95% detected once. The sample consisted of naive CD4+ T cells from PBMCs. Subset of the sample: CD45RA+ positively selected. The receptor source for this set is a man between 18 and 35 years old in good health. Some clones in this sample may be carry-over from other donors' samples.

The chain joins TRBV27 to TRBJ1-1; D unresolved. The CDR3 has 15 amino acids. Trimming shortened V by 2 bases and J by 2 bases, and 12 bases separated the two germline ends. CDR1 and CDR2 from the germline V gene are MNHEY and SMNVEV (reference sequence). The CDR3 loop is CASSLRNRINTEAFF. In DNA, the CDR3 is TGTGCCAGCAGTTTACGTAACAGAATAAACACTGAAGCTTTCTTT.

The genes are TRBV7-2 and TRBJ2-7; D gene unclear. V lost 2 bases and J 5 bases, leaving 16 bases between the germline ends. The CDR3 has 15 residues. CDR1 is SGHTA and CDR2 is FQGNSA in the germline V gene. DNA for the CDR3: TGTGCCAGCAGCTTAAGAGTGGGTACCGTCCACGAGCAGTACTTC. Amino acids: CASSLRVGTVHEQYF. The variable domain in full, with the rest retrieved from reference TRBV7-2 and TRBJ2-7, is GAGVSQSPSNKVTEKGKDVELRCDPISGHTALYWYRQSLGQGLEFLIYFQGNSAPDKSGLPSDRFSAERTGGSVSTLTIQRTQQEDSAVYLCASSLRVGTVHEQYFGPGTRLTVT.

This chain joins TRBV5-1 and TRBJ2-5; no clear D gene. The CDR3 loop spans 14 amino acids. The germline CDR1 and CDR2 sequences are SGHRS and YFSETQ. Trimming stripped 2 bases from V and 2 bases from J, with 10 bases between. The CDR3: CASSFGWEQETQYF. The CDR3 region has the DNA TGCGCCAGCAGCTTTGGGTGGGAACAAGAGACCCAGTACTTC.

The chain couples TRBV4-1 to TRBJ1-2; perhaps TRBD1 as D (5 bases). In germline, CDR1 is MGHRA, CDR2 YSYEKL. The CDR3 is 14 amino acids. Trimming removed 2 bases from V and 3 bases from J, with 10 bases in between. Written as DNA, the CDR3 is TGCGCCAGCAGCCAAACCGACAGAGACTATGGCTACACCTTC. It yields the protein CASSQTDRDYGYTF.

The CDR3 spells CASSPPGQGREQYF. The CDR3 coding sequence is TGTGCCAGCAGTCCCCCGGGACAGGGGCGCGAGCAGTACTTC. The V and J genes are TRBV6-5 and TRBJ2-7; 10 nucleotides agree with TRBD1. J lost 6 bases, V lost 5 bases, and 7 bases had no gene match. This CDR3 has 14 amino acids. Germline values: CDR1 MNHEY, CDR2 SVGAGI.

This clone appeared a few times. The V gene is TRBV5-1, the J gene TRBJ1-4; the match to TRBD1 covers 8 bases. The ends lost 3 bases at V and 7 bases at J; junction bases unmatched: 8. The germline V gene has CDR1 SGHRS and CDR2 YFSETQ. This CDR3 contains 15 residues. CDR3 in amino acids: CASSSTGTGREKLFF. CDR3 nucleotide sequence: TGCGCCAGCAGCTCGACCGGGACAGGACGTGAAAAACTGTTTTTT.

V gene TRBV10-2 combines with J gene TRBJ2-7, with 13 bases identical to TRBD2. Looked up from germline, CDR1 is WSHSY and CDR2 is SAAADI. Trimming took 4 bases from V and 3 from J; bases not matched to a gene: 3. CDR3 size: 15 residues. In nucleotides, the CDR3 is TGCGCCAGCAGTGGGACTAGCGGGAGCGTCTACGAGCAGTACTTC. Translating gives CASSGTSGSVYEQYF.

The gene calls are TRBV6-5 and TRBJ2-5; tentative D call: TRBD2 (6 bases). CDR3 length: 13 amino acids. Trimming shortened V by 6 bases and J by 3 bases, and 11 bases separated the two germline ends. Per the germline V gene, CDR1 is MNHEY and CDR2 is SVGAGI. The CDR3 is CASRTPGEETQYF. The CDR3, as DNA: TGTGCCAGCAGGACCCCGGGGGAAGAGACCCAGTACTTC.

Remarks on this clone: The identical CDR3 is also encoded by other nucleotide sequences in the sample. The rearrangement links TRBV28 to TRBJ2-2; D uncertain. The CDR3 has 14 residues. Germline CDR1 reads MDHEN; CDR2 reads SYDVKM. V gave up 2 bases and J gave up 1 base, with 5 bases separating them. CDR3 sequence reads: CASSLAGNTGELFF. Written as DNA, the CDR3 is TGTGCCAGCAGTTTAGCCGGGAACACCGGGGAGCTGTTTTTT.

The chain joins TRBV5-1 to TRBJ2-7; perhaps TRBD2 as D (6 bases). The CDR3 totals 13 residues. Trimming removed 0 bases at V and 6 bases at J, with 10 bases between. The germline CDR1 and CDR2 sequences are SGHRS and YFSETQ. The CDR3 reads CASSLVGRSEQYF. In nucleotides, the CDR3 is TGCGCCAGCAGCTTGGTGGGGAGGAGCGAGCAGTACTTC.

This chain links TRBV6-5 with TRBJ2-7, with D perhaps TRBD2 (5 bases). CDR3 length equals 13 residues. From germline, CDR1 is MNHEY and CDR2 SVGAGI. V was clipped by 10 bases and J by 5 bases, with 18 bases between them. DNA of the CDR3: TGTGCCACCCTTCGCCAGTCCGGGAACGAGCAGTACTTC. Its protein product is CATLRQSGNEQYF.

A single count supports this clone. The chain uses TRBV7-3 and TRBJ2-3, with 11 bases that match TRBD2. CDR1 is SGHTA, CDR2 FQGTGA, per germline. The CDR3 extends over 15 amino acids. After removal of 5 bases from V and 6 bases from J, the junction contained 7 bases not matched to a gene. CDR3 sequence (DNA): TGTGCCAGCAGCCTAGCGGGAGGCCGTGCGGATACGCAGTATTTT. It is translated as CASSLAGGRADTQYF. Full variable domain (remainder filled in from reference TRBV7-3 and TRBJ2-3): GAGVSQTPSNKVTEKGKYVELRCDPISGHTALYWYRQSLGQGPEFLIYFQGTGAADDSGLPNDRFFAVRPEGSVSTLKIQRTERGDSAVYLCASSLAGGRADTQYFGPGTRLTVL.

In this sample, this clone turned up once. This chain uses TRBV9 with TRBJ2-3, with 10 bases fitting TRBD2. V lost 3 bases to trimming and J lost 6 bases; unmatched junction nucleotides: 7. The germline V gene has CDR1 SGDLS and CDR2 YYNGEE. This CDR3 has 15 amino acids. In DNA form, the CDR3 reads TGTGCCAGCAGCGCAGCGGGGGGGCTTATGGATACGCAGTATTTT. It yields the protein CASSAAGGLMDTQYF.

The V and J genes are TRBV9 and TRBJ2-2; D remains unclear. The CDR3 has 17 amino acids. The germline CDR1 and CDR2 sequences are SGDLS and YYNGEE. Trimming took 4 bases from V and 3 from J, leaving 19 bases between them. DNA for the CDR3: TGTGCCAGCAGCCAAGGAGTAGGTCTGAGTGACACCGGGGAGCTGTTTTTT. Translating gives CASSQGVGLSDTGELFF.

V is TRBV7-3 and J is TRBJ1-2; no clear D. The CDR3 runs 15 residues. Per germline, CDR1 SGHTA and CDR2 FQGTGA. The V end was cut by 0 bases, the J end by 6 bases, with 14 bases between. CDR3 DNA sequence: TGTGCCAGCAGCTTAACGGGTAGCAGATGGGATGGCTACACCTTC. As protein: CASSLTGSRWDGYTF.

The chain couples TRBV5-4 to TRBJ2-7; perhaps TRBD1 as D (6 bases). The germline V and J ends were trimmed by 4 bases and 6 bases, with 11 bases remaining between them. Germline CDR1 SGHNT, CDR2 YYREEE (reference sequence). The CDR3 has 12 amino acids. The CDR3 DNA reads TGTGCCAGCAGCGCGAGGGGGAGCGAGCAGTACTTC. Its protein is CASSARGSEQYF.

In its sample, this clone was seen once. The chain links TRBV5-1 to TRBJ2-7; no firm D call. The CDR3 runs 15 residues. V was cut by 0 bases and J by 2 bases, with 12 bases left in between. Germline V lookup: CDR1 SGHRS, CDR2 YFSETQ. The CDR3 DNA reads as TGCGCCAGCAGCTTGGGGGGTAATGTCCCCTACGAGCAGTACTTC. Translating gives CASSLGGNVPYEQYF.

The chain recombines TRBV2 with TRBJ1-2, with a possible D match to TRBD1 (5 bases). The CDR3 totals 11 residues. Trimming removed 5 bases at V and 7 bases at J, with 8 bases between. CDR1 and CDR2 (germline): SNHLY, FYNNEI. CDR3 protein: CASSRGGGYTF. The CDR3 bases are TGTGCCAGCAGTAGGGGTGGTGGCTACACCTTC.

The chain links TRBV6-1 to TRBJ2-5, with D unclear. Trimming removed 7 bases from V and 2 bases from J, with 14 bases in between. Germline loops: CDR1 MNHNS, CDR2 SASEGT. The CDR3 is 14 residues long. The CDR3 DNA follows: TGTGCCAGCACCTACCTCTTGGGGCAAGAGACCCAGTACTTC. Encoded protein: CASTYLLGQETQYF.

The chain combines TRBV15 with TRBJ1-2, with 8 bases fitting TRBD1. V lost 7 bases and J lost 2; bases outside the gene matches: 6. The CDR3 consists of 14 residues. Germline V gene data show CDR1 as LNHNV and CDR2 as YYDKDF (reference sequence). For the CDR3, the DNA is TGTGCCACCACGCGGACAGGGTCGAACTATGGCTACACCTTC. Protein sequence: CATTRTGSNYGYTF.

V is TRBV28 and J is TRBJ2-7, with TRBD2 identical over 8 bases. The germline CDR1 and CDR2 sequences are MDHEN and SYDVKM. This CDR3 contains 16 residues. The J segment lost 3 bases and the V segment lost 2 bases, leaving 9 bases of the junction unmatched. The CDR3, as DNA: TGTGCCAGCAGTTTAGGAGCAGCGGGAGACGGCTACGAGCAGTACTTC. Its translation is CASSLGAAGDGYEQYF.

The rearrangement uses TRBV18 and TRBJ1-5; no firm D call. This CDR3 has 13 residues. CDR1 is KGHSH, CDR2 LQKENI, per germline. V was clipped by 1 base and J by 5 bases, with 6 bases between them. The CDR3 DNA reads as TGTGCCAGCTCACCACTAATCCATCAGCCCCAGCATTTT. This sequence encodes CASSPLIHQPQHF.